The rows below give T cell receptor beta chains drawn from one sample of a study of cytomegalovirus exposure and HLA in healthy donors. Data came from immunoSEQ multiplex PCR; TCRdb stores just in-frame clones and leaves some out. The data hold around 150,000 clones, with 80% to 90% observed a single time. The source material was PBMCs. Receptor source: a man aged 18 to 35 in good health and CMV-seropositive. The CDR3 runs from the conserved cysteine through the conserved F or W. D genes are given only for firm matches. The size field is filled for only some rows; it gives once, few, many or a size class.

TRBV5-8	TRBJ2-3	.	.	TGTGCCAGCAGCTTGGCGGCAGGCACCGATACGCAGTATTTT	CASSLAAGTDTQYF
TRBV4-1	TRBJ2-7	.	TRBD1	TGCGCCAGCAGCCAAAAGACAGGGGCGATAGGGGAGCAGTACTTC	CASSQKTGAIGEQYF
TRBV6-5	TRBJ2-1	few	TRBD1	TGTGCCAGCAACCTTCACAGGGGGTTGGAGCAGTTCTTC	CASNLHRGLEQFF
TRBV7-9	TRBJ1-5	.	.	TGTGCCAGCAGCTCCGGTGGTATGTCCCAGCATTTT	CASSSGGMSQHF
TRBV15	TRBJ1-1	.	.	TGTGCCACCTGTACAGGGTTAAGGGACACTGAAGCTTTCTTT	CATCTGLRDTEAFF
TRBV7-8	TRBJ2-5	.	.	TGTGCCAGCAGCTACCCTCTCGCCCTTGAGCGGAGCCAAGAGACCCAGTACTTC	CASSYPLALERSQETQYF
TRBV2	TRBJ2-3	.	TRBD2	TGTGCCAGCAGGTCTAGCGGGACAGATACGCAGTATTTT	CASRSSGTDTQYF
TRBV7-2	TRBJ2-3	.	TRBD2	TGTGCCAGCTTAAGACCGGGACTAGCAGATACGCAGTATTTT	CASLRPGLADTQYF
TRBV10-3	TRBJ2-5	.	TRBD1	TGTGCCATCAGCCAGACAGGGGGCGAGACCCAGTACTTC	CAISQTGGETQYF
TRBV7-6	TRBJ2-1	once	TRBD1	TGTGCCAGCAGACCAAGGCTTAGGGACAGAAGTTACAATGAGCAGTTCTTC	CASRPRLRDRSYNEQFF